The present TCR beta chain was sequenced within a study of blood T cell repertoires in COVID-19. This CDR3 is built from 12 residues. The ends were cut back, 5 bases at V and 3 bases at J, with 4 bases in the middle. Germline CDR1 LNHNV, CDR2 YYDKDF (reference sequence). Profiling relied on immunoSEQ multiplex PCR, and the TCRdb table lists in-frame clones only, not all of them. This table holds 150,000 to 200,000 clones, roughly four fifths found once. What was sequenced was peripheral blood. The rearrangement uses TRBV15 and TRBJ2-2; no definite D call. The origin of this receptor is a woman in her thirties or forties with acute or convalescent COVID-19. The CDR3: CATSSYTGELFF. The DNA of the CDR3 is TGTGCCACCAGCTCCTACACCGGGGAGCTGTTTTTT.